This T cell receptor (beta chain) was recorded in a study of T cell responses to AZD1222 COVID-19 vaccine listed by TCRdb under 2021. Turning to the overall study: Because spike-specific TCR depth and breadth did not differ between the two schedules, AZD1222 recipients who got a second dose at roughly 4 weeks were pooled with those who got a second dose at roughly 12 weeks. TCR sequencing was performed for some 250 trial participants, of whom roughly 200 were given two doses of AZD1222 and approximately 26 were given two doses of MenACWY control vaccine. Enrollment into the trials was organized by age into subgroups of 18-55, 56-69 and 70-plus years, and those subgroups contained around 150, 28 and 57 TCR-sequenced participants, respectively.

Concerning this clone: Its antigen remains undetermined. No qualities accompany the bases; no much larger clone lies one base away.

The sample's time point label, decoded: baseline before first vaccination. Samples from vaccinated people were obtained from the UK trials COV001 and COV002, which included a single-blind randomized controlled phase 2/3 trial of AZD1222 (ChAdOx1 nCoV-19) in healthy adults. Trial participant PBMC samples were collected at day 0 and day 28 after the second dose for TCRbeta chain sequencing. Here is what the overall study found, with its caveats: Because no day 14 peak-response samples were available, the repertoires could be characterized only after the peak T cell response. Conclusions about previously exposed vaccinees were limited because only 5 or 6 AZD1222 recipients were SARS-CoV-2 seropositive at baseline. The 56-69-year group was small, and its depth increase did not reach significance, likely because of low power. Epitopes outside the regions mutated in the B.1.351 and B.1.1.7 variants were reportedly recognized by nearly half of the unique spike-specific TCRs. After two AZD1222 doses, spike-specific TCR breadth and depth were significantly higher than at day 0 and than in MenACWY recipients. Participants were mostly white British, with more females than males. The authors suggested clonal diversity may have been underestimated. CD4 TCRs associated with the vaccine covered the entire spike protein, and the dominant responses were in regions 160-218 and 743-854.

The CDR3 regions of human TCRbeta chains were analyzed by immunosequencing. The original methods were these. Repertoire TCRs were matched against a reference library of SARS-CoV-2-specific TCRs generated with the MIRA antigen-specificity platform. Breadth was defined as the fraction of unique TCRs that were SARS-CoV-2-associated. Depth was defined as the fraction of total T cells that were SARS-CoV-2-associated. Each spike-specific TCR was assigned to its reactive spike region and to a CD4 or CD8 class using the MIRA data. Log10-transformed breadth and depth values were compared by one-way ANOVA with Sidak's multiple comparisons tests. TCRdb's version of the immuneACCESS table is confined to in-frame rearrangements and falls short of the full clone set. An unresolved V gene accounts for under half of the shortfall where checked; the remainder is of unknown origin. V, J and clone size were drawn from that table, and D and trimming were deduced from the DNA. Within this sample are 150,000 or so clones, with around 94% of them counted one time only. The ten top clones hold approximately 1% of the sample.

The CDR3 has 14 amino acids, counting the end cysteine and phenylalanine. Only the CDR3 part of the read is kept: 42 bases, read in frame from the first base. Relative to germline, V is 7 bases shorter and J is 1 base shorter, with 13 bases between their ends. In the germline V gene, CDR1 corresponds to MNHEY and CDR2 to SVGAGI. Recombination connected TRBV6-5 to TRBJ1-2, with the D gene not confidently named. The starting material was peripheral blood, obtained on day 0 of AZD1222 vaccination. The sequence was obtained from an adult in good health. The CDR3 protein is CASMDGRGNYGYTF. In nucleotides, the sequence is TGTGCCAGCATGGACGGCCGGGGTAACTATGGCTACACCTTC.